These 3 T cell receptor beta chains came from one sample sequenced in a study of shared clonotypes between healthy human individuals. The protocol was immunoSEQ multiplex PCR, while the TCRdb copy is restricted to in-frame clones and leaves out a portion. This table holds approximately 470,000 clones, 65% to 85% found once. The specimen sequenced was PBMCs. The receptors were gathered from a woman aged 35 to 49 in good health. Some clones in this sample may be carry-over from other donors' samples.

This chain connects TRBV25-1 to TRBJ2-6; D is possibly TRBD1 or TRBD2 (5 bases each). Germline assignment: CDR1 MGHDK and CDR2 SYGVNS. Trimming took off 3 bases at V and 0 bases at J, with 12 bases between the two ends. This CDR3 has 17 amino acids. In DNA, the CDR3 is TGTGCCAGCAGTGACCCTTGGGGGAGCTCTGGGGCCAACGTCCTGACTTTC. This codes for CASSDPWGSSGANVLTF.

Comment on this clone: Given a much more abundant clone one base away, this may be a read error. This chain connects TRBV6-1 to TRBJ2-1; no definite D call. The CDR3 is made up of 16 amino acids. Trimming pared 0 bases from V and 10 bases from J, leaving 19 bases between. Germline V gene data show CDR1 as MNHNS and CDR2 as SASEGT. The CDR3 region is CASSEAPAVSNLEQFF. In nucleotides, the CDR3 is TGTGCCAGCAGTGAAGCGCCCGCAGTTTCCAATCTGGAGCAGTTCTTC.

V usage is TRBV9 and J usage is TRBJ2-3, with 7 positions matching TRBD1. V dropped 3 bases and J dropped 2; count of bases not matched to a gene: 6. In germline, CDR1 is SGDLS, CDR2 YYNGEE. This CDR3 has 15 residues. Here the CDR3 reads CASSATGQSTDTQYF. CDR3 bases: TGTGCCAGCAGCGCAACGGGACAGTCCACAGATACGCAGTATTTT.